One and the same sample provided the 4 T cell receptor beta chains below, sequenced in a study of identical twins. TCRdb reprocessed the 5' RACE reads via MiXCR and lists one record per CDR3 protein. The sample gives 1.5 million to 2 million distinct CDR3 sequences, under 35% of which show up once; more than 0.25% is in the top ten. The sequencing sample was made of cord blood. These receptors came from a newborn girl in good health.

This chain connects TRBV20-1 to TRBJ1-1, with D possibly matching TRBD1 (5 bases). The CDR3 is made up of 13 amino acids. Germline CDR1 DFQATT, CDR2 SNEGSKA (reference sequence). Trimming cost V 2 bases and J 4 bases, with 11 bases left between them. DNA for the CDR3: TGCAGTGCTAGAAGGACAAGGGGCACTGAAGCTTTCTTT. It is translated as CSARRTRGTEAFF.

The chain couples TRBV4-1 to TRBJ2-1; the match to TRBD2 covers 14 bases. The germline gives CDR1 MGHRA, CDR2 YSYEKL. Losses at the gene ends were 4 bases for V and 8 bases for J; bases not matched to a gene: 1. The CDR3 spans 14 residues. This chain's CDR3 is CASSRLAGGHEQFF. CDR3 coding DNA: TGCGCCAGCAGCCGACTAGCGGGAGGGCATGAGCAGTTCTTC.

This clonotype came up once. The chain employs TRBV4-1 and TRBJ2-7, with D perhaps being TRBD1 or TRBD2 (7 bases each). Trimming removed 2 bases from V and 3 bases from J, with 17 bases in between. The CDR3 runs 16 residues. Germline V gene lookup returns CDR1 MGHRA and CDR2 YSYEKL. CDR3 DNA sequence: TGCGCCAGCAGCCAATTGGGGGGGACAGCCTACTACGAGCAGTACTTC. Amino acids: CASSQLGGTAYYEQYF.

The chain combines TRBV6-8 with TRBJ2-2; D call uncertain. The CDR3 spans 12 residues. V shed 7 bases and J shed 6 bases, with 9 bases lying between them. CDR1 is MNHGY and CDR2 is SAAAGT in the germline V gene. CDR3 loop: CASTTQSGELFF. CDR3 bases: TGTGCCAGCACGACGCAGTCCGGGGAGCTGTTTTTT.